This passage covers 6 T cell receptor beta chains from one sample sequenced in a study of blood T cell repertoires in COVID-19 (dated by TCRdb to the early 2020s). Libraries came from the immunoSEQ multiplex PCR assay. Entries here come from immuneACCESS through TCRdb and include only in-frame sequences with V and J called. Some clones fail to appear in such tables; in the studies checked, an unresolved V gene covers under half of the shortfall, and the cause of the remainder is unknown. The sample yields about 170,000 clones; 80% to 85% were counted once. Of the sample, roughly a tenth is held by the ten largest clones. Sequencing was performed on peripheral blood. These TCRs come from an older man with active or convalescent COVID-19.

The V call is TRBV7-2, the J call TRBJ1-2; 7 nucleotides match TRBD1. Per germline, CDR1 SGHTA and CDR2 FQGNSA. The CDR3 spans 13 residues. With V trimmed by 7 bases and J by 10 bases, 12 bases remained unmatched. In nucleotides, the CDR3 is TGTGCCAGCACAAGACAGGGAGCAGGTGACTACACCTTC. This encodes CASTRQGAGDYTF.

V gene TRBV7-9 combines with J gene TRBJ1-4, with TRBD1 matching 7 bases. The CDR3 is 16 amino acids. V shed 7 bases and J 2 bases; nucleotides not matched to a gene: 10. Looked up from germline, CDR1 is SEHNR and CDR2 is FQNEAQ (reference sequence). DNA of the CDR3: TGTGCCAGCACCCAAGGCAGGGGGATGACTAATGAAAAACTGTTTTTT. Translated, it gives CASTQGRGMTNEKLFF.

This clone appeared a few times. CDR3 in amino acids: CASGLAGKAGELFF. As DNA, the CDR3 is TGTGCCAGCGGACTAGCGGGCAAGGCGGGGGAGCTGTTTTTT. The rearrangement joins TRBV25-1 to TRBJ2-2, with 11 bases aligning to TRBD2. The CDR3 contains 14 residues. V lost 8 bases to trimming and J lost 8 bases; unmatched junction nucleotides: 7. Germline V lookup: CDR1 MGHDK, CDR2 SYGVNS.

This clone has just a few counts. This chain connects TRBV2 to TRBJ2-2; 9 bases are a match to TRBD1. V lost 6 bases, J lost 4 bases, and 9 bases stayed unmatched. The CDR3 runs 16 residues. The germline CDR1 and CDR2 sequences are SNHLY and FYNNEI. The CDR3 loop is CASSDLRDRATGELFF. The CDR3 bases are TGTGCCAGCAGCGATCTCCGGGACAGGGCCACCGGGGAGCTGTTTTTT.

CDR3 DNA: TGTGCCAGCAGCTTAACTCCACGACAGGGCGGCACAGATACGCAGTATTTT. Amino acids: CASSLTPRQGGTDTQYF. This chain uses TRBV7-3 with TRBJ2-3; 7 bases are a match to TRBD1. Per germline, CDR1 SGHTA and CDR2 FQGTGA. V shed 0 bases, J shed 1 base, and the junction held 7 bases outside the gene matches. This CDR3 has 17 amino acids.

J is TRBJ2-3 and V is TRBV9; 11 bases agree with TRBD2. The V gene's germline CDR1 is SGDLS and CDR2 YYNGEE. The CDR3 sequence is 18 residues long. V gave up 4 bases and J gave up 4 bases; unmatched junction bases: 14. This CDR3 is CASSPNGLAGPRADTQYF. The CDR3 nucleotides are TGTGCCAGCAGCCCCAACGGACTAGCGGGTCCCCGGGCAGATACGCAGTATTTT.